The rows below give T cell receptor beta chains drawn from one sample of a study of T cells after posttransplantation cyclophosphamide. Measured with immunoSEQ multiplex PCR; TCRdb has only the in-frame clones, and not every one. Observed are around 26,000 clones, no singletons, with the top ten taking approximately 4.7%. The specimen sequenced was PBMCs. The receptors were sampled from a woman between 50 and 59 years old in good health, CMV-negative, and a related stem cell transplant donor. CDR3s include the opening cysteine and the closing phenylalanine or tryptophan. D genes are given only for firm matches. A clone size is listed for some rows: how often the clone was seen (once, few, many), or a class if it is expanded.

TRBD2 TRBJ2-5 many TRBV18 TGTGCCAGCTCACCACCACGATTAGCGGGTAACCAAGAGACCCAGTACTTC CASSPPRLAGNQETQYF
- TRBJ1-5 many TRBV7-9 TGTGCCTTAGGGGACATTTATCAGCCCCAGCATTTT CALGDIYQPQHF
TRBD1 TRBJ1-2 many TRBV27 TGTGCCAGCAGTCTACAGGGGGCCCCAAGCTATGGCTACACCTTC CASSLQGAPSYGYTF
- TRBJ2-1 many TRBV5-1 TGCGCCAGCAGTTTCCGGGGGGGACAGCGGCCAGGTGAGCAGTTCTTC CASSFRGGQRPGEQFF
TRBD1 TRBJ1-1 many TRBV11-2 TGTGCCAGCAGGGGACAGGGGGCGGGGAACACTGAAGCTTTCTTT CASRGQGAGNTEAFF
- TRBJ2-1 many TRBV2 TGTGCCACACGGAGTACTCACTACAATGAGCAGTTCTTC CATRSTHYNEQFF
- TRBJ1-5 many TRBV18 TGTGCCAGCTCACCAAGGGGGGGTTCGAGCAATCAGCCCCAGCATTTT CASSPRGGSSNQPQHF
- TRBJ1-5 many TRBV19 TGTGCCAGTAGCAGCACCCTAGTTTTTGAGCCCCAGCATTTT CASSSTLVFEPQHF
TRBD2 TRBJ2-2 many TRBV7-3 TGTGCCAGCAGCCCCCCGCCCGGGACTAGCGGCTCGGGTACCGGGGAGCTGTTTTTT CASSPPPGTSGSGTGELFF
- TRBJ2-3 many TRBV4-1 TGCGCCAGCAGCCAAGAAGCCGGGTTGCTTTCAGATACGCAGTATTTT CASSQEAGLLSDTQYF
TRBD2 TRBJ2-7 many TRBV4-1 TGCGCCAGCAGCCAAGTACTAGCGGGAGTCTACGAGCAGTACTTC CASSQVLAGVYEQYF
TRBD1 TRBJ2-7 many TRBV27 TGTGCCAGCAGTTTATTGGGACAGGGGGCTGACGAGCAGTACTTC CASSLLGQGADEQYF
TRBD2 TRBJ2-1 many TRBV18 TGTGCCAGCTCAACCCTAACCACCCCCGGGACTAGCGATGAGCAGTTCTTC CASSTLTTPGTSDEQFF
TRBD2 TRBJ2-3 many TRBV11-1 TGTGCCAGCAGTCGTCGACCTAGCGGGGGGCGCGTAGATACGCAGTATTTT CASSRRPSGGRVDTQYF
- TRBJ2-2 many TRBV27 TGTGCCAGCAGTTTAAGGATAATAAGGGGATTCGACACCGGGGAGCTGTTTTTT CASSLRIIRGFDTGELFF
TRBD2 TRBJ2-1 many TRBV9 TGTGCCAGCAGCGTAGGGACGGGAGGGGGACCAAATGAGCAGTTCTTC CASSVGTGGGPNEQFF
TRBD2 TRBJ2-3 many TRBV27 TGTGCCAGCAGTTTATTAGCGGGAGATGGTACGCAGTATTTT CASSLLAGDGTQYF
- TRBJ2-7 many TRBV6-6 TGTGCCAGCAGTTACCTTGGAGGGGGGGGCTCCTACGAGCAGTACTTC CASSYLGGGGSYEQYF
- TRBJ2-6 many TRBV12-2 TGTGCAAGTCGCTTAAACCAAGGGGGACAGAATCTTGTCTCTGGGGCCAACGTCCTGACTTTC CASRLNQGGQNLVSGANVLTF
- TRBJ2-2 many TRBV6-5 TGTGCCAGCAGTTACTCAGCGCTCTACACCGGGGAGCTGTTTTTT CASSYSALYTGELFF
TRBD2 TRBJ2-1 many TRBV6-5 TGTGCCAGCAGTTACTCGAGGGTGGGACTAGCGGTGTTCTTC CASSYSRVGLAVFF
- TRBJ1-5 many TRBV7-2 TGTGCCAGCAGCGTGGACAACCAGCCCCAGCATTTT CASSVDNQPQHF
- TRBJ1-4 many TRBV25-1 TGTGCCAGCAGCGAAAGGGAGGGACACCGAGGGGAAAAACTGTTTTTT CASSEREGHRGEKLFF
- TRBJ1-1 many TRBV11-1 TGTGCCACCGAGACAGTGAACACTGAAGCTTTCTTT CATETVNTEAFF
- TRBJ2-5 many TRBV12-5 TGTGCTAGTGGTCCCCCGACACGAGTAGAGACCCAGTACTTC CASGPPTRVETQYF
- TRBJ2-7 - TRBV2 - CASSSSRTEDLRVF
TRBD1 TRBJ2-5 - TRBV6-5 TGTGCCAGCAGTGGGACAGAGCCAGGGACCCAGTACTTC CASSGTEPGTQYF
- TRBJ1-2 many TRBV5-4 TGTGCCAGCAGCTTGGCCCTAGGAGCGGGGCACAGCTACACCTTC CASSLALGAGHSYTF
- TRBJ2-7 - TRBV6-1 TGTGCCAGCAAGGGGGGGCCTCACTCCTACGAGCAGTACTTC CASKGGPHSYEQYF
- TRBJ2-7 few TRBV7-9 TGTGCCAGCAGCTCGGCGGGGCAATCCTCCTACGAGCAGTACTTC CASSSAGQSSYEQYF
- TRBJ2-3 many TRBV19 TGTGCCAGTAGTACGTCGACAGATACGCAGTATTTT CASSTSTDTQYF
TRBD1 TRBJ2-7 many TRBV6-5 TGTGCCAGCAGTTACTCTTATGACAGGGCCTCCTACGAGCAGTACTTC CASSYSYDRASYEQYF
TRBD1 TRBJ2-7 many TRBV5-1 TGCGCCAGCAGCCAAGGACAGGGACTCAGCTCCTACGAGCAGTACTTC CASSQGQGLSSYEQYF
- TRBJ1-2 many TRBV2 TGTGCCAGCAGAAGGGGCGTCGGCTATGGCTACACCTTC CASRRGVGYGYTF
- TRBJ1-4 many TRBV30 TGTGCCTGGAGTGTAGGACAGCTTAATGAAAAACTGTTTTTT CAWSVGQLNEKLFF
TRBD1 TRBJ1-4 medium-sized TRBV4-1 TGCGCCAGCAGCCCAACCGACAGGGGGATAGAAAAACTGTTTTTT CASSPTDRGIEKLFF
- TRBJ2-3 many TRBV9 TGTGCCAGCAGCTTGAGGACAGCCACAGATACGCAGTATTTT CASSLRTATDTQYF
- TRBJ1-2 many TRBV6-5 TGTGCCAGCAGTTACGGAGGGGAAATTAAAGGTGGCTACACCTTC CASSYGGEIKGGYTF
- TRBJ2-5 many TRBV30 TGTGCCTGGAGTGGAGGGAATAGTGGGACCCAGTACTTC CAWSGGNSGTQYF
- TRBJ2-1 many TRBV6-1 TGTGCCAGCAGTGGACCGGGTTCCTACAATGAGCAGTTCTTC CASSGPGSYNEQFF
- TRBJ1-1 many TRBV7-9 TGTGCCAGCAGCTTAGCGCAGGGGATGAGCACTGAAGCTTTCTTT CASSLAQGMSTEAFF
- TRBJ2-3 many TRBV28 TGTGCCAGCAGTTTTTTCAAGGGTCGGGGGGCCACAGATACGCAGTATTTT CASSFFKGRGATDTQYF
- TRBJ2-7 many TRBV18 TGTGCCAGCTCACCGCAGGGGAATCGGTACGAGCAGTACTTC CASSPQGNRYEQYF
- TRBJ1-1 many TRBV2 TGTGCCAGCAGTGAATGGACAGCCACTGAAGCTTTCTTT CASSEWTATEAFF
TRBD2 TRBJ2-7 many TRBV9 TGTGCCAGCAGCCCCCATAGGCTAGCGGGCTACGAGCAGTACTTC CASSPHRLAGYEQYF
TRBD2 TRBJ2-5 few TRBV10-3 TGTGCCACCAGTGAGTCGGGGGGGGGCGGAGAGACCCAGTACTTC CATSESGGGGETQYF
TRBD1 TRBJ2-7 few TRBV27 TGTGCCAGCAGTTCAGGACTGTCGCGGACAGGAGTTTATGGGCAGTACTTC CASSSGLSRTGVYGQYF
TRBD1 TRBJ2-3 many TRBV27 TGTGCCAGCAAAGACAGGGTTCTCACAGATACGCAGTATTTT CASKDRVLTDTQYF
- TRBJ2-3 many TRBV11-2 TGTGCCAGCAGCTTAGACGGGGGATATAGCACAGATACGCAGTATTTT CASSLDGGYSTDTQYF
TRBD2 TRBJ2-7 - TRBV4-1 TGCGCCAGCAGCCAAGTACTAGCGGGAGTCTACGAGCAGTACTTC CASSQVLAGVYEQYF